This T cell receptor (beta chain) was observed in a study of OX40 agonist ivuxolimab in advanced cancers. The overall study: Three patients got partial responses; one had hepatocellular carcinoma and two had cutaneous melanoma.

This CDR3 has 15 residues. J was trimmed by 3 bases and V by 5 bases; bases with no gene match: 5. Germline CDR1 and CDR2: SEHNR and FQNEAQ (reference sequence). Libraries were prepared by immunoSEQ multiplex PCR; TCRdb keeps only in-frame clonotypes and omits some of them. The sample includes some 33,000 clones, over 85% of them seen just once. Whole-study results and caveats: Low normalized T-cell clonal expansion was also seen in some nonresponders. Clonal expansion from baseline to week 6 occurred in both CD4+ and CD8+ T cells.

Notes on this clone: The antigen is undetermined.

The sample here was CD4+ or CD8+ T cells sorted from blood, taken in a trial of the OX40 agonist ivuxolimab. This clonotype was obtained from an adult with an advanced solid tumor such as melanoma, head and neck, liver or kidney cancer. This chain connects TRBV7-9 to TRBJ2-7; TRBD1 agrees at 12 bases. CDR3 loop: CASSVGTGGRYEQYF. The CDR3 DNA reads as TGTGCCAGCAGCGTCGGGACAGGGGGCCGCTACGAGCAGTACTTC.